The 18 T cell receptor beta chains below all came from one sample that was sequenced in a study of T cell repertoires in cytomegalovirus infection. A single record per CDR3 protein comes from TCRdb applying MiXCR to the reads. The repertoire holds over 300,000 distinct CDR3 sequences, with 15% to 20% as singletons. The sample was PBMCs. These receptors were collected from a human donor in good health (CMV status not recorded). Some clones in this sample may be carry-over from other donors' samples.

The sample holds many counts of this clonotype. The rearrangement uses TRBV10-3 and TRBJ2-1; D possibly corresponds to TRBD2 (6 bases). V dropped 6 bases and J dropped 0 bases, with 6 bases sitting between them. Germline V gene sequence: CDR1 ENHRY, CDR2 SYGVKD. The CDR3 has 13 amino acids. This CDR3 is CAISGGSYNEQFF. DNA of the CDR3: TGTGCCATCAGCGGGGGCTCCTACAATGAGCAGTTCTTC.

This clonotype has at least ten counts. The chain employs TRBV4-1 and TRBJ1-2; D is possibly TRBD1 (6 bases). Trimming cost V 1 base and J 3 bases, with 12 bases left between them. The length of the CDR3 is 15 residues. Germline V gene sequence: CDR1 MGHRA, CDR2 YSYEKL. This chain's CDR3 is CASSQVGTSYYGYTF. CDR3 nucleotide sequence: TGCGCCAGCAGCCAAGTCGGGACATCCTACTATGGCTACACCTTC.

This chain uses TRBV5-1 with TRBJ1-2; D is ambiguous. CDR1 is SGHRS, CDR2 YFSETQ, per germline. V was cut by 1 base and J by 8 bases, with 12 bases left in between. The CDR3 consists of 13 residues. The CDR3 nucleotides read TGCGCCAGCAGCTTGTCTATCGCAGGAGGCTACACCTTC. It codes for CASSLSIAGGYTF.

This clonotype was seen at least ten times. The rearrangement joins TRBV15 to TRBJ2-7, with 12 bases identical to TRBD1. Losses at the gene ends were 5 bases for V and 5 bases for J; bases not matched to a gene: 7. The germline V gene encodes CDR1 LNHNV and CDR2 YYDKDF (reference sequence). This CDR3 has 15 residues. The CDR3 region has the DNA TGTGCCACCAGCCGCCGGGACAGGGGGCAGGACGAGCAGTACTTC. Translation: CATSRRDRGQDEQYF.

This clonotype came up many times. The chain has TRBV7-2 and TRBJ2-1, with 15 bases identical to TRBD2. Germline V gene lookup returns CDR1 SGHTA and CDR2 FQGNSA. Trimming removed 4 bases from V and 3 bases from J; junction bases left unmatched: 7. The CDR3 has 18 amino acids. The CDR3 protein is CASSSRTSGGAVYNEQFF. CDR3 nucleotides: TGTGCCAGCAGCTCGCGGACTAGCGGGGGGGCCGTCTACAATGAGCAGTTCTTC.

Many counts were recorded for this clonotype. The genes are TRBV4-2 and TRBJ1-1; D is undetermined. Trimming stripped 0 bases from V and 3 bases from J, with 14 bases between. CDR3 length: 16 amino acids. Germline CDR1 reads LGHNA; CDR2 reads YNFKEQ. CDR3 DNA sequence: TGTGCCAGCAGCCAAGATCGTGGGTTTACGGACACTGAAGCTTTCTTT. The encoded protein is CASSQDRGFTDTEAFF.

The chain has TRBV20-1 and TRBJ1-5, with D unresolved. V was cut by 3 bases and J by 6 bases, with 12 bases left in between. CDR1 DFQATT and CDR2 SNEGSKA come from the germline V gene (reference sequence). The CDR3 length is 13 residues. The CDR3 coding sequence is TGCAGTGCTAGGATTGATGGGTCTCAGCCCCAGCATTTT. Encoded protein: CSARIDGSQPQHF.

V usage is TRBV9 and J usage is TRBJ2-5; D gene unclear. The CDR3 has 13 residues. Germline loops: CDR1 SGDLS, CDR2 YYNGEE. V shed 0 bases and J shed 3 bases, with 6 bases lying between them. CDR3 DNA sequence: TGTGCCAGCAGCGTAGGACGCAAAGAGACCCAGTACTTC. Protein product: CASSVGRKETQYF.

This clonotype was detected a few times. The J gene is TRBJ2-5, the V gene TRBV19; 7 bases map to TRBD1. Trimming at V came to 6 bases and at J to 2 bases, leaving 9 bases not matched to a gene. The CDR3 spans 15 residues. The germline gives CDR1 LNHDA, CDR2 SQIVND (reference sequence). The DNA for the CDR3 is TGTGCCAGTAGGAACACCGGGACAGCACAAGAGACCCAGTACTTC. Amino acid sequence: CASRNTGTAQETQYF.

This clonotype was picked up many times. CDR3: CAISEGGAEKLFF. Written as DNA, the CDR3 is TGTGCCATCAGTGAGGGGGGGGCTGAAAAACTGTTTTTT. V and J are TRBV10-3 and TRBJ1-4, with D possibly matching TRBD1 (6 bases). Germline CDR1 and CDR2: ENHRY and SYGVKD. The CDR3 sequence is 13 residues long. V was shortened by 2 bases and J by 7 bases, with 8 bases between the two germline ends.

This clonotype was seen many times. The V call is TRBV10-3, the J call TRBJ2-1; 8 positions agree with TRBD1. Germline V CDR1 and CDR2: ENHRY, SYGVKD. With V trimmed by 6 bases and J by 8 bases, 6 bases remained unmatched. This CDR3 spans 13 amino acids. This CDR3 is CAIRDREVDEQFF. For the CDR3, the DNA is TGTGCCATCAGGGACAGGGAGGTTGATGAGCAGTTCTTC.

This clonotype was observed many times. The J gene is TRBJ1-2, the V gene TRBV28; 9 nucleotides agree with TRBD1. The trim removed 3 bases at V and 7 bases at J, leaving 12 bases unmatched. The CDR3 contains 16 residues. Germline values: CDR1 MDHEN, CDR2 SYDVKM. In nucleotides, the CDR3 is TGTGCCAGCAGTTTGGCCACTTTAACAGGGGGCTCTGGCTACACCTTC. Amino acid sequence: CASSLATLTGGSGYTF.

This clonotype was counted at least ten times. The J gene is TRBJ1-3, the V gene TRBV7-6; D ambiguous. This CDR3 is 15 amino acids long. CDR1 is SGHVS, CDR2 FNYEAQ, per germline. V was trimmed by 5 bases and J by 0 bases, leaving 11 bases between them. The CDR3 DNA follows: TGTGCCAGCAGCCAACAGCCTTCCTCTGGAAACACCATATATTTT. Protein product: CASSQQPSSGNTIYF.

This clonotype was observed at least ten times. The chain employs TRBV18 and TRBJ2-5; 14 bases align to TRBD2. This CDR3 has 21 amino acids. Germline CDR1 is KGHSH and CDR2 is LQKENI. V dropped 2 bases and J dropped 2; count of bases not matched to a gene: 16. The CDR3 reads CASSPFTIPDRLAGGQETQYF. CDR3 in DNA: TGTGCCAGCTCACCATTTACGATCCCCGATCGACTAGCGGGGGGGCAAGAGACCCAGTACTTC.

This clonotype was observed many times. Here the CDR3 reads CASSLGTGGELFF. The CDR3 DNA is TGTGCCAGCAGCTTAGGGACCGGCGGGGAGCTGTTTTTT. This chain joins TRBV7-2 and TRBJ2-2; D remains ambiguous. The CDR3 covers 13 residues. V was shortened by 1 base and J by 7 bases, with 7 bases between the two germline ends. Per germline, CDR1 SGHTA and CDR2 FQGNSA. Full variable domain (missing parts from reference TRBV7-2 and TRBJ2-2): GAGVSQSPSNKVTEKGKDVELRCDPISGHTALYWYRQSLGQGLEFLIYFQGNSAPDKSGLPSDRFSAERTGGSVSTLTIQRTQQEDSAVYLCASSLGTGGELFFGEGSRLTVL.

The sample holds many counts of this clonotype. The gene calls are TRBV7-2 and TRBJ1-1; possibly TRBD1 for D (6 bases). Germline V gene data show CDR1 as SGHTA and CDR2 as FQGNSA. The V gene lost 5 bases and the J gene lost 10 bases, with 17 bases spanning the gap. The CDR3 loop spans 13 amino acids. The CDR3 bases are TGTGCCAGCAGCCTGGGACAAAGGCACGGAGCTTTCTTT. As protein: CASSLGQRHGAFF.

This clonotype was recorded a few times. Its ends do not fully match the called genes, so a read error is possible. V is TRBV6-5 and J is TRBJ2-3; either TRBD1 or TRBD2 may supply D (5 bases each). Germline CDR1 MNHEY, CDR2 SVGAGI. CDR3 length: 14 residues. The CDR3 spells CASNYRDSTDTQYF. As DNA, the CDR3 is TGTGCCAGCAATTACCGGGACAGCACAGATACGCAGTATTTT.

The chain links TRBV28 to TRBJ1-2; 8 nucleotides align to TRBD1. The germline gives CDR1 MDHEN, CDR2 SYDVKM. This CDR3 is built from 15 residues. The V segment lost 2 bases and the J segment 4 bases; nucleotides outside the gene matches: 6. As DNA, the CDR3 is TGTGCCAGCAGTTTAGGGACAGGAACGACCTATGGCTACACCTTC. Protein: CASSLGTGTTYGYTF.